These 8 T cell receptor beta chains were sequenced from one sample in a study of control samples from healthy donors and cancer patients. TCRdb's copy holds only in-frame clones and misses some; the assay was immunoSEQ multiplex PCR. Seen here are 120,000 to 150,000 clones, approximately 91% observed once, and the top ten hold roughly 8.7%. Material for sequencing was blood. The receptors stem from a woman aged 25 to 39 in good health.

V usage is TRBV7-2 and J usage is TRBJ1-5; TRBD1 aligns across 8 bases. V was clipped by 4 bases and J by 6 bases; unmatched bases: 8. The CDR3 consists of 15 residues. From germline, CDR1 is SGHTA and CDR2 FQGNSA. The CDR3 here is CASSSEGQGGQPQHF. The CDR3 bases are TGTGCCAGCAGCTCAGAAGGACAGGGAGGTCAGCCCCAGCATTTT.

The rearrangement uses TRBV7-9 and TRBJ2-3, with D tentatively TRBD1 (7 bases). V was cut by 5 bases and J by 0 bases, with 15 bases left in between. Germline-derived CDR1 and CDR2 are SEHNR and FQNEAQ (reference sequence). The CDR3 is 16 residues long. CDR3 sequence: CASSPFGGQSTDTQYF. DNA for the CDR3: TGTGCCAGCAGCCCATTCGGGGGACAGAGCACAGATACGCAGTATTTT.

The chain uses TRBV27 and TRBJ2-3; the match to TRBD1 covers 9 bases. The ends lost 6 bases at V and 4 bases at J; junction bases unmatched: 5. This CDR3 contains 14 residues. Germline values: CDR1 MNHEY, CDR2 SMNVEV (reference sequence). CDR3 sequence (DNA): TGTGCCAGCAGACGGGACAGGGCTGCAGATACGCAGTATTTT. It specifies CASRRDRAADTQYF.

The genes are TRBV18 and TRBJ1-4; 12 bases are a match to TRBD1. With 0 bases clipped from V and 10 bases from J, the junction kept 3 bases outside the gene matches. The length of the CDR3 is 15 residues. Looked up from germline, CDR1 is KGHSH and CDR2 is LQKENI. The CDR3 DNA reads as TGTGCCAGCTCACCACCGGGACAGGGGGCAGGAAAACTGTTTTTT. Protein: CASSPPGQGAGKLFF.

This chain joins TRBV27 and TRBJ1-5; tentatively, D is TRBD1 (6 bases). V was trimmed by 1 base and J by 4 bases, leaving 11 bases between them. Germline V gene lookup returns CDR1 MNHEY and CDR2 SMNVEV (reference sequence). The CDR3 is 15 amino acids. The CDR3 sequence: CASSLFWGPNQPQHF. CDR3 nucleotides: TGTGCCAGCAGTTTATTTTGGGGGCCAAATCAGCCCCAGCATTTT.

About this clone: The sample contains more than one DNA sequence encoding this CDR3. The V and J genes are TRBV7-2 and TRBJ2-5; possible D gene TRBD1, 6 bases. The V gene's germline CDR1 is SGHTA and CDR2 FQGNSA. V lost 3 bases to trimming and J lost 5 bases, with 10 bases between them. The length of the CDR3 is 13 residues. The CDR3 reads CASSFGGGETQYF. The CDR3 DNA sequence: TGTGCCAGCAGCTTTGGGGGCGGGGAGACCCAGTACTTC. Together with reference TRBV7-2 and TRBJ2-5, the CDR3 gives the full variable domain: GAGVSQSPSNKVTEKGKDVELRCDPISGHTALYWYRQSLGQGLEFLIYFQGNSAPDKSGLPSDRFSAERTGGSVSTLTIQRTQQEDSAVYLCASSFGGGETQYFGPGTRLLVL.

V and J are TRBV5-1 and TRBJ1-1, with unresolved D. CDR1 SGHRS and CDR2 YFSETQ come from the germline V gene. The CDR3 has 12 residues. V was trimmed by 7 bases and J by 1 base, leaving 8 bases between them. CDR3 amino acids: CASRLKNTEAFF. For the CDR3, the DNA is TGCGCCAGCCGACTGAAGAACACTGAAGCTTTCTTT.

The CDR3 spells CASSPLAGGQYEQYF. As DNA, the CDR3 is TGTGCCAGTAGTCCTCTAGCGGGAGGGCAATACGAGCAGTACTTC. The V call is TRBV19, the J call TRBJ2-7; 12 nucleotides line up with TRBD2. Germline V gene data show CDR1 as LNHDA and CDR2 as SQIVND (reference sequence). The V and J ends lost 5 bases and 4 bases, in that order; junction bases with no gene match: 6. The CDR3 runs to 15 residues.